This T cell receptor (beta chain) was captured in a study of shared clonotypes between healthy human individuals. Note on this clone: Other DNA variants within this sample encode the same CDR3.

The CDR3 length is 13 residues. Trimming left V 1 base short and J 4 bases short, with 7 bases between. Germline CDR1 reads SGHNT; CDR2 reads YENEEA. TCRdb's copy holds only in-frame clones and misses some; the assay was immunoSEQ multiplex PCR. The sample consists of roughly 1.4 million clones, around 98.5% of them appearing once. Sequencing used naive CD4+ T cells sorted from blood. Subset specified: CD45RA+ positively selected. This receptor was taken from a man aged 25 to 40 in good health. The gene calls are TRBV11-3 and TRBJ2-5, with D perhaps TRBD1 or TRBD2 (5 bases each). The CDR3 sequence is CASSLGGVETQYF. The CDR3 DNA is TGTGCCAGCAGCTTAGGAGGGGTAGAGACCCAGTACTTC.